Below, 5 T cell receptor beta chains from the same sample are listed, as sequenced in a study of blood T cell repertoires in COVID-19. TCRdb keeps only in-frame clones here, not all; method: immunoSEQ multiplex PCR. The repertoire holds fewer than 350,000 clones, with 90% as singletons. The sequenced sample consisted of PBMCs or T cells enriched from blood (not recorded which). The receptors were gathered from a woman aged 18-30 years with acute COVID-19.

This chain connects TRBV30 to TRBJ1-3; D unclear. The CDR3 sequence is 14 residues long. Trimming cost V 3 bases and J 0 bases, with 9 bases left between them. Germline V CDR1 and CDR2: GTSNPN, SVGIG (reference sequence). The CDR3 sequence: CAWSHRDSGNTIYF. The CDR3 region has the DNA TGTGCCTGGAGCCACAGAGACTCTGGAAACACCATATATTTT. Supplemented by reference TRBV30 and TRBJ1-3, the full variable domain reads SQTIHQWPATLVQPVGSPLSLECTVEGTSNPNLYWYRQAAGRGLQLLFYSVGIGQISSEVPQNLSASRPQDRQFILSSKKLLLSDSGFYLCAWSHRDSGNTIYFGEGSWLTVV.

The chain couples TRBV7-9 to TRBJ2-3; 7 bases are shared with TRBD2. The CDR3 runs 17 residues. The V gene's germline CDR1 is SEHNR and CDR2 FQNEAQ (reference sequence). V was clipped by 1 base and J by 6 bases; unmatched bases: 13. The CDR3 DNA is TGTGCCAGCAGCTTAGTTGTTTCGCGGGAGATCTCCGATACGCAGTATTTT. It codes for CASSLVVSREISDTQYF.

The J gene is TRBJ2-5, the V gene TRBV2, with D possibly being TRBD1 (6 bases). This CDR3 is built from 15 residues. Germline V gives CDR1 SNHLY, CDR2 FYNNEI. Trimming shortened V by 6 bases and J by 0 bases, and 14 bases separated the two germline ends. CDR3 in amino acids: CASRHPTGYQETQYF. In DNA form, the CDR3 reads TGTGCCAGCAGGCATCCGACAGGCTACCAAGAGACCCAGTACTTC.

The chain combines TRBV5-1 with TRBJ1-3; no clear D. Trimming took off 2 bases at V and 6 bases at J, with 12 bases between the two ends. The CDR3 has 14 amino acids. CDR1 is SGHRS, CDR2 YFSETQ, per germline. The CDR3 nucleotides read TGCGCCAGCAGCTTTGAAGAGCCCCAAAACACCATATATTTT. It codes for CASSFEEPQNTIYF. The full variable domain, rest sourced from reference TRBV5-1 and TRBJ1-3, is KAGVTQTPRYLIKTRGQQVTLSCSPISGHRSVSWYQQTPGQGLQFLFEYFSETQRNKGNFPGRFSGRQFSNSRSEMNVSTLELGDSALYLCASSFEEPQNTIYFGEGSWLTVV.

The rearrangement uses TRBV29-1 and TRBJ1-1, with a weak D call TRBD1 (6 bases). This CDR3 comprises 15 residues. Trimming pared 3 bases from V and 4 bases from J, leaving 18 bases between. CDR1 and CDR2 (germline): SQVTM, ANQGSEA. The CDR3 coding sequence is TGCAGCGTTGATCGAGACAGGCAAGGATTCACTGAAGCTTTCTTT. Translated, it gives CSVDRDRQGFTEAFF.